This T cell receptor beta chain originates from a study of T cell changes during pregnancy in multiple sclerosis. TCRdb's copy holds only in-frame clones and misses some; the assay was immunoSEQ multiplex PCR. The sample consists of about 50,000 clones, nearly 95% of them appearing once. Losses at the gene ends were 8 bases for V and 6 bases for J; bases not matched to a gene: 13. The germline V gene has CDR1 LNHDA and CDR2 SQIVND (reference sequence). The CDR3 contains 15 residues. This sequence was found in a female donor in good health, enrolled as a control in a pregnancy study. The chain has TRBV19 and TRBJ1-5, with 7 bases that match TRBD1. Sequencing was performed on CD4+ T cells from peripheral blood mononuclear cells, taken after pregnancy. CDR3 in amino acids: CASGARGAGGQPQHF. CDR3 nucleotides: TGTGCCAGTGGGGCCAGGGGGGCGGGGGGTCAGCCCCAGCATTTT.